The 21 T cell receptor beta chains reported below all come from one sample, sequenced in a study of regulatory T cells in long-lasting Graves disease. Stated time point: newly diagnosed GD, antithyroid drugs for less than 3 months. There was RNA extracted from PBMCs, and the TCR library was made from it. Construction of TCR beta libraries relied on iRepertoire HTBI primers and on Arm-PCR targeting CDR3 regions. TCRdb recomputed calls from the multiplex PCR reads with MiXCR, one row per CDR3 protein. The data contain roughly 380,000 distinct CDR3 sequences, 16% of them seen just once; the ten biggest clones take up about 27%. These same records also appear under a second study, on T cells in Graves' hyperthyroidism and ophthalmopathy.

The sample consisted of peripheral blood mononuclear cells (PBMCs), taken at new diagnosis, from a patient treated with antithyroid drugs. Receptor source: a man between 40 and 49 years old with Graves disease.

This clonotype has at least ten counts. The V call is TRBV12-3 or TRBV12-4, the J call TRBJ2-1; tentatively, D is TRBD2 (7 bases). The CDR3 loop spans 16 amino acids. Trimming stripped 3 bases from V and 9 bases from J, with 21 bases between. This chain's CDR3 is CASSLIPGGPYGEQFF. For the CDR3, the DNA is TGTGCCAGCAGTTTGATCCCGGGGGGCCCGTACGGTGAGCAGTTCTTC.

This clonotype was detected many times. The chain has TRBV10-3 and TRBJ2-2; 8 nucleotides agree with TRBD2. Germline V gives CDR1 ENHRY, CDR2 SYGVKD. The CDR3 sequence is 15 residues long. Trimming took 5 bases from V and 5 from J; bases not matched to a gene: 7. CDR3 sequence (DNA): TGTGCCATCAGTTTTACTAGCGGATCGACCGGGGAGCTGTTTTTT. The encoded protein is CAISFTSGSTGELFF.

This clonotype occurred many times. This rearrangement joins TRBV18 to TRBJ2-7; 9 bases line up with TRBD2. CDR1 and CDR2 from the germline V gene are KGHSH and LQKENI. Germline trimming cut 9 bases from V and 0 bases from J; bases unmatched to any gene: 15. The CDR3 contains 17 residues. CDR3 loop: CASSEAAGGLSSYEQYF. The CDR3 region has the DNA TGTGCCAGTTCCGAGGCAGCGGGGGGCCTAAGCTCCTACGAGCAGTACTTC. Full variable domain (missing parts from reference TRBV18 and TRBJ2-7): NAGVMQNPRHLVRRRGQEARLRCSPMKGHSHVYWYRQLPEEGLKFMVYLQKENIIDESGMPKERFSAEFPKEGPSILRIQQVVRGDSAAYFCASSEAAGGLSSYEQYFGPGTRLTVT.

This clonotype has at least ten counts. The genes are TRBV2 and TRBJ1-1, with unresolved D. This CDR3 has 12 amino acids. Trimming took 5 bases from V and 5 from J, leaving 9 bases between them. In germline, CDR1 is SNHLY, CDR2 FYNNEI. The CDR3 is CASSNWNTEAFF. In nucleotides, the CDR3 is TGTGCCAGCAGTAACTGGAATACTGAAGCTTTCTTT.

The rearrangement uses TRBV20-1 and TRBJ2-5; possible D gene TRBD1, 5 bases. V gave up 6 bases and J gave up 1 base, with 9 bases separating them. The germline gives CDR1 DFQATT, CDR2 SNEGSKA (reference sequence). CDR3 length equals 12 residues. Written as DNA, the CDR3 is TGCAGTGCAAGCGACAGCCAAGAGACCCAGTACTTC. This encodes CSASDSQETQYF.

The chain has TRBV19 and TRBJ1-5, with D tentatively TRBD1 (5 bases). From germline, CDR1 is LNHDA and CDR2 SQIVND (reference sequence). The CDR3 runs to 15 residues. The germline V and J ends were trimmed by 7 bases and 0 bases, with 13 bases remaining between them. In DNA form, the CDR3 reads TGTGCCAGTATACGTCAGGGCAATAGCAATCAGCCCCAGCATTTT. Amino acids: CASIRQGNSNQPQHF.

This clonotype was seen many times. The chain carries TRBV29-1 and TRBJ2-3, with a possible D match to TRBD1 (7 bases). Trimming removed 8 bases from V and 1 base from J, with 10 bases in between. From germline, CDR1 is SQVTM and CDR2 ANQGSEA. The CDR3 is made up of 12 amino acids. CDR3 protein: CSFRGGTDTQYF. The CDR3 DNA reads as TGCAGCTTCAGGGGGGGCACAGATACGCAGTATTTT.

This clonotype was seen many times. The chain uses TRBV19 and TRBJ2-5; no clear D gene. Trimming removed 6 bases from V and 2 bases from J, with 10 bases in between. Germline loops: CDR1 LNHDA, CDR2 SQIVND (reference sequence). This CDR3 comprises 13 residues. Here the CDR3 reads CASRGIRQETQYF. In DNA, the CDR3 is TGTGCCAGTAGAGGGATCAGGCAAGAGACCCAGTACTTC. Variable domain in full (rest from reference TRBV19 and TRBJ2-5): DGGITQSPKYLFRKEGQNVTLSCEQNLNHDAMYWYRQDPGQGLRLIYYSQIVNDFQKGDIAEGYSVSREKKESFPLTVTSAQKNPTAFYLCASRGIRQETQYFGPGTRLLVL.

About this clonotype: With a much larger clone just one base away, this may be a read error. This rearrangement joins TRBV20-1 to TRBJ2-7; a possible D gene is TRBD2 (7 bases). The CDR3 length is 15 residues. CDR1 and CDR2 (germline): DFQATT, SNEGSKA (reference sequence). V was clipped by 3 bases and J by 7 bases, with 22 bases between them. The CDR3 sequence: CSASFGGGSYNEQYF. The CDR3 DNA reads as TGCAGTGCTAGTTTCGGCGGGGGCTCCTACAATGAGCAGTACTTC.

The chain joins TRBV5-6 to TRBJ1-5; D gene ambiguous. Germline values: CDR1 SGHDT, CDR2 YYEEEE. This CDR3 has 15 amino acids. Trimming stripped 4 bases from V and 2 bases from J, with 13 bases between. CDR3 residues: CASSAYQRGNQPQHF. In nucleotides, the CDR3 is TGTGCCAGCAGCGCCTACCAGAGGGGCAATCAGCCCCAGCATTTT.

The chain carries TRBV27 and TRBJ2-2; TRBD2 matches at 11 bases. Losses at the gene ends were 5 bases for V and 7 bases for J; bases not matched to a gene: 9. In germline, CDR1 is MNHEY, CDR2 SMNVEV (reference sequence). There are 16 residues in the CDR3. CDR3 residues: CASSLLAGGGGGELFF. Here the CDR3 DNA reads TGTGCCAGCAGTCTCCTAGCGGGGGGCGGTGGCGGGGAGCTGTTTTTT.

The table lists this clonotype with a few counts. This may be a read error, as it is one base from a much larger clone. The rearrangement joins TRBV12-3 or TRBV12-4 to TRBJ2-3; D is unclear. This CDR3 region has 13 residues. CDR3 region: CTSSLISSDTQYF. CDR3 nucleotide sequence: TGTACCAGCAGTTTGATTAGCTCAGATACGCAGTATTTT.

This clonotype has just a few counts. With a far larger clone one base away, a read error is the likely cause. The chain is built from TRBV28 and TRBJ2-7; D gene unclear. In germline, CDR1 is MDHEN, CDR2 SYDVKM. The CDR3 length is 11 residues. Trimming left V 5 bases short and J 4 bases short, with 6 bases between. The chain's CDR3 is CASSDGYEQYF. The CDR3 DNA reads TGTGCCAGCAGTGATGGTTACGAGCAGTACTTC.

This chain links TRBV5-1 with TRBJ2-3, with D perhaps TRBD1 (6 bases). V lost 7 bases and J 2 bases, leaving 17 bases between the germline ends. The length of the CDR3 is 15 residues. Per germline, CDR1 SGHRS and CDR2 YFSETQ. CDR3 sequence (DNA): TGCGCCAGCTCCAGACAGGTCCCTGACACAGATACGCAGTATTTT. It encodes CASSRQVPDTDTQYF. The full variable domain, its missing parts supplied by reference TRBV5-1 and TRBJ2-3, is KAGVTQTPRYLIKTRGQQVTLSCSPISGHRSVSWYQQTPGQGLQFLFEYFSETQRNKGNFPGRFSGRQFSNSRSEMNVSTLELGDSALYLCASSRQVPDTDTQYFGPGTRLTVL.

Remarks on this clonotype: This sequence may be a read error, since a much larger clone differs from it by one base. V and J are TRBV7-2 and TRBJ1-4, with TRBD1 matching over 7 bases. Germline CDR1 and CDR2: SGHTA and FQGNSA. The CDR3 consists of 15 residues. The CDR3 nucleotides read TGTGCCGGCAGCTTATACAGGGGAGGGATAGAAAAACTGTTTTTT. Its protein product is CAGSLYRGGIEKLFF.

Ten or more counts support this clonotype. Germline and junction disagree at one end, which may indicate a read error. The gene calls are TRBV5-1 and TRBJ1-1, with D unresolved. CDR3 length equals 14 residues. Germline CDR1 is SGHRS and CDR2 is YFSETQ. DNA of the CDR3: TGTGCCAGCAGCTTAGAAGGCAGGAACACTGAAGCTTTCTTT. Amino acids: CASSLEGRNTEAFF. Full variable domain (remainder filled in from reference TRBV5-1 and TRBJ1-1): KAGVTQTPRYLIKTRGQQVTLSCSPISGHRSVSWYQQTPGQGLQFLFEYFSETQRNKGNFPGRFSGRQFSNSRSEMNVSTLELGDSALYLCASSLEGRNTEAFFGQGTRLTVV.

This clonotype was seen more than once but under ten times. The V and J genes are TRBV28 and TRBJ2-6; D tentatively reads TRBD1 or TRBD2 (6 bases each). V dropped 3 bases and J dropped 1 base, with 19 bases sitting between them. CDR3 length: 19 residues. Germline values: CDR1 MDHEN, CDR2 SYDVKM. CDR3 sequence: CASSFNRRRGASGANVLTF. The CDR3, as DNA: TGTGCCAGCAGTTTCAACAGAAGAAGGGGGGCTTCTGGGGCCAACGTCCTGACTTTC.

This clonotype was recorded many times. V gene TRBV5-1 combines with J gene TRBJ2-1; D possibly uses TRBD1 or TRBD2 (6 bases each). V gave up 2 bases and J gave up 2 bases, with 11 bases separating them. The CDR3 spans 15 residues. Germline V gives CDR1 SGHRS, CDR2 YFSETQ. Here the CDR3 reads CASSFGGPTYNEQFF. The CDR3 DNA sequence: TGCGCCAGCAGCTTTGGGGGGCCCACCTACAATGAGCAGTTCTTC. Full variable domain (outside the CDR3, taken from reference TRBV5-1 and TRBJ2-1): KAGVTQTPRYLIKTRGQQVTLSCSPISGHRSVSWYQQTPGQGLQFLFEYFSETQRNKGNFPGRFSGRQFSNSRSEMNVSTLELGDSALYLCASSFGGPTYNEQFFGPGTRLTVL.

This clonotype was counted at least ten times. The chain employs TRBV5-6 and TRBJ1-2; a possible D gene is TRBD1 (5 bases). V was shortened by 6 bases and J by 8 bases, with 14 bases between the two germline ends. The germline V gene encodes CDR1 SGHDT and CDR2 YYEEEE. The CDR3 contains 12 residues. In nucleotides, the CDR3 is TGTGCCAGCACCGAGGGGCTGCTCGGCTACACCTTC. It codes for CASTEGLLGYTF. Together with reference TRBV5-6 and TRBJ1-2, the CDR3 gives the full variable domain: DAGVTQSPTHLIKTRGQQVTLRCSPKSGHDTVSWYQQALGQGPQFIFQYYEEEERQRGNFPDRFSGHQFPNYSSELNVNALLLGDSALYLCASTEGLLGYTFGSGTRLTVV.

This clonotype appeared many times. The V gene is TRBV20-1, the J gene TRBJ1-2, with D possibly being TRBD1 (5 bases). The CDR3 has 13 amino acids. Germline V gives CDR1 DFQATT, CDR2 SNEGSKA (reference sequence). The V gene lost 0 bases and the J gene lost 6 bases, with 11 bases spanning the gap. The CDR3 DNA is TGCAGTGCTAGAGATCCCAGGGCGCATGGCTACACCTTC. Translated: CSARDPRAHGYTF.

This clonotype was seen ten or more times. This chain joins TRBV3-1 and TRBJ1-5, with D unresolved. Germline V CDR1 and CDR2: LGHDT, YNNKEL (reference sequence). Between the trimmed V and J ends, which lost 0 bases and 7 bases, there was a span of 10 bases. The length of the CDR3 is 14 residues. This CDR3 is CASSQDAVGQPQHF. The CDR3 nucleotides read TGTGCCAGCAGCCAAGATGCAGTAGGGCAGCCCCAGCATTTT.